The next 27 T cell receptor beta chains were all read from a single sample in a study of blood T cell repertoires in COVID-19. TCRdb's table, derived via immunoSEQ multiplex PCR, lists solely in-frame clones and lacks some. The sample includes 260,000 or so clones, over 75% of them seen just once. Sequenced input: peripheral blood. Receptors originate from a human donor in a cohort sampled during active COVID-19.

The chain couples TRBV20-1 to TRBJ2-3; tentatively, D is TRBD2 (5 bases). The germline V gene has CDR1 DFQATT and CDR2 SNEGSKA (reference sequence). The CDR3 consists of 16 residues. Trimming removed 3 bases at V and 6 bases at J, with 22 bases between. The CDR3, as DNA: TGCAGTGCTAGTGGATCTCCCAGCGGTGAATTGGATACGCAGTATTTT. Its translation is CSASGSPSGELDTQYF.

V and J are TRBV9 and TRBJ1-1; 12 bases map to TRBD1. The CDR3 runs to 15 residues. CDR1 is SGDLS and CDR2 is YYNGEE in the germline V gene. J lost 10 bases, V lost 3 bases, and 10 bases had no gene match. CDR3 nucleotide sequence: TGTGCCAGCAGCGGCGGGGGGACAGGGGGCATGTTAGCTTTCTTT. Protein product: CASSGGGTGGMLAFF.

This chain's CDR3 is CASSLLGGTGKGQPQHF. CDR3 nucleotides: TGTGCCAGCAGTTTATTAGGTGGGACAGGGAAAGGGCAGCCCCAGCATTTT. The V and J genes are TRBV27 and TRBJ1-5, with TRBD1 matching 9 bases. The trim removed 1 base at V and 7 bases at J, leaving 11 bases unmatched. CDR3 length: 17 amino acids. From germline, CDR1 is MNHEY and CDR2 SMNVEV (reference sequence).

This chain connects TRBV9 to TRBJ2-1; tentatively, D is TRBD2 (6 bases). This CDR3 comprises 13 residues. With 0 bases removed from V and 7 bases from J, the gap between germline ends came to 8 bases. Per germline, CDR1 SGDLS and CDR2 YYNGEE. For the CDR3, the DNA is TGTGCCAGCAGCGTAGCTCTAGCGAATGAGCAGTTCTTC. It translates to CASSVALANEQFF.

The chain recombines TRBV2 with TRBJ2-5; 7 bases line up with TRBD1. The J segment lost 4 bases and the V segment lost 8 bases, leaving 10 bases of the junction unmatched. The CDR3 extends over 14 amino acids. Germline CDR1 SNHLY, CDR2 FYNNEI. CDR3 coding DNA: TGTGCCAGCGGAGCGAACAGGGGACGAGAGACCCAGTACTTC. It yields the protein CASGANRGRETQYF. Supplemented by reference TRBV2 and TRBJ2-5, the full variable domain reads EPEVTQTPSHQVTQMGQEVILRCVPISNHLYFYWYRQILGQKVEFLVSFYNNEISEKSEIFDDQFSVERPDGSNFTLKIRSTKLEDSAMYFCASGANRGRETQYFGPGTRLLVL.

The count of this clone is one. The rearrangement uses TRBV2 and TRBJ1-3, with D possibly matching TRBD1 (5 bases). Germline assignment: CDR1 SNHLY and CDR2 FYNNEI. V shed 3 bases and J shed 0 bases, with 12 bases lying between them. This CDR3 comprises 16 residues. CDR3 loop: CASSEPGFISGNTIYF. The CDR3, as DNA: TGTGCCAGCAGTGAGCCAGGGTTCATCTCTGGAAACACCATATATTTT.

Here the CDR3 DNA reads TGTGCCAGCTCACCTGGACTAGCGGGAGATTCCCATTACGAGCAGTACTTC. It specifies CASSPGLAGDSHYEQYF. The V call is TRBV18, the J call TRBJ2-7, with 13 bases aligning to TRBD2. CDR1 is KGHSH, CDR2 LQKENI, per germline. The trim removed 3 bases at V and 4 bases at J, leaving 9 bases unmatched. This CDR3 comprises 17 residues.

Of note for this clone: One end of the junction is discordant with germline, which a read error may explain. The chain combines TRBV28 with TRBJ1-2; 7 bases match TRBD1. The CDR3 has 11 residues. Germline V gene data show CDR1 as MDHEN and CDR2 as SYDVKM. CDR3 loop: CASSVRDSLSF. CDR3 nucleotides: TGTGCCAGCAGTGTCCGGGACAGTCTTTCCTTC.

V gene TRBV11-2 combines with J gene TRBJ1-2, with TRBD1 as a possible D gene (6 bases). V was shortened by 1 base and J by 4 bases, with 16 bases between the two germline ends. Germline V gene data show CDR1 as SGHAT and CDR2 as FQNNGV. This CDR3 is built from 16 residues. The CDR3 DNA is TGTGCCAGCAGCTTAGTGGGGCCAGGGGCTGGCTATGGCTACACCTTC. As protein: CASSLVGPGAGYGYTF.

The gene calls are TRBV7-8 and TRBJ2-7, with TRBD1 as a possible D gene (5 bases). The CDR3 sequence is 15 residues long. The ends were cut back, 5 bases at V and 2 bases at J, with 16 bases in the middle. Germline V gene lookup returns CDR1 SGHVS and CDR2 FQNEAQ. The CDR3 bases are TGTGCCAGCAGCCCCAGGCTCAGGGCCCCCTACGAGCAGTACTTC. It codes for CASSPRLRAPYEQYF.

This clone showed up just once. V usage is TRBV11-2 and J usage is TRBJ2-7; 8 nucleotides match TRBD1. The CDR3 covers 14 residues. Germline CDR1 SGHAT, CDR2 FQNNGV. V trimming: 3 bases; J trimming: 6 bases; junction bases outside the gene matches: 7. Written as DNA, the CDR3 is TGTGCCAGCAGCTTTTGGGACAGGCCCCTCGAGCAGTACTTC. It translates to CASSFWDRPLEQYF.

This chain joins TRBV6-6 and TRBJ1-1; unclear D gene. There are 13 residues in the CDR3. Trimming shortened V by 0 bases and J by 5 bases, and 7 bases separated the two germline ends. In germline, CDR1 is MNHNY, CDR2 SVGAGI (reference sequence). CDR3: CASSYSDITEAFF. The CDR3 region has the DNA TGTGCCAGCAGTTACTCTGACATTACTGAAGCTTTCTTT.

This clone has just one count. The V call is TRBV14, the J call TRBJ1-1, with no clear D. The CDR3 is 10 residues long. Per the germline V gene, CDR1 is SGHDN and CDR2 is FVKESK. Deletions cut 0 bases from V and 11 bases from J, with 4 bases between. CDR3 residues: CASSQDVAFF. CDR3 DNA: TGTGCCAGCAGCCAAGACGTGGCTTTCTTT.

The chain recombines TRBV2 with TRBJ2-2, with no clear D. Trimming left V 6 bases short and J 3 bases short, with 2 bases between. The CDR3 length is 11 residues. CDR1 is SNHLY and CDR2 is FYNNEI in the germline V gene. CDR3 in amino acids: CASSYTGELFF. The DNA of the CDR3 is TGTGCCAGCAGCTACACCGGGGAGCTGTTTTTT.

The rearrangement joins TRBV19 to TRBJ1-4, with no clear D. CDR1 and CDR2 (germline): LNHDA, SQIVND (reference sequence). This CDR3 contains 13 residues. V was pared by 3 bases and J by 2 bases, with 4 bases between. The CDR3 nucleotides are TGTGCCAGTAGTATCCCGACTAATGAAAAACTGTTTTTT. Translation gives CASSIPTNEKLFF.

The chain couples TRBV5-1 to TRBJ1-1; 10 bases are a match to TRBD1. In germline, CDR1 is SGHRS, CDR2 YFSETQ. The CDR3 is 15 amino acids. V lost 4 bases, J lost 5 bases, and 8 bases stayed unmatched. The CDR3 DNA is TGCGCCAGCAGCCCTTGGGACAGGGGAAATACTGAAGCTTTCTTT. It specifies CASSPWDRGNTEAFF. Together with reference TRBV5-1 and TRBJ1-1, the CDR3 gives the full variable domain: KAGVTQTPRYLIKTRGQQVTLSCSPISGHRSVSWYQQTPGQGLQFLFEYFSETQRNKGNFPGRFSGRQFSNSRSEMNVSTLELGDSALYLCASSPWDRGNTEAFFGQGTRLTVV.

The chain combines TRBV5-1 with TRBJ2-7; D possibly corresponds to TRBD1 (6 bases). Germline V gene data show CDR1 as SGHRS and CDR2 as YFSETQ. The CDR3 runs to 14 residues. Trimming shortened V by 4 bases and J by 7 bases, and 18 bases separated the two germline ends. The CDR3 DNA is TGCGCCAGCAGCCTACAGCGACAGGCTAGGGAGCAGTACTTC. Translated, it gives CASSLQRQAREQYF. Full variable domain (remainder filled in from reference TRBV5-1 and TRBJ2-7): KAGVTQTPRYLIKTRGQQVTLSCSPISGHRSVSWYQQTPGQGLQFLFEYFSETQRNKGNFPGRFSGRQFSNSRSEMNVSTLELGDSALYLCASSLQRQAREQYFGPGTRLTVT.

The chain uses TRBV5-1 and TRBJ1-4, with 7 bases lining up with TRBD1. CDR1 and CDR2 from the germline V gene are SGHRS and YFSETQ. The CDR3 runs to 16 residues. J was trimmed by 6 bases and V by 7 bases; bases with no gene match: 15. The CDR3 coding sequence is TGCGCCAGCGGAACAGGGGACGGAAAAGGGGATGAAAAACTGTTTTTT. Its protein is CASGTGDGKGDEKLFF.

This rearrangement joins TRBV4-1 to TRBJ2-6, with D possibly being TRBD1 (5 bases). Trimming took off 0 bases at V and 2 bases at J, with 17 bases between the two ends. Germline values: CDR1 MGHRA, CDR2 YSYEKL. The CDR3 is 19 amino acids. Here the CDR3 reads CASSQDGAGRLAGANVLTF. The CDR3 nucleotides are TGCGCCAGCAGCCAAGATGGGGCAGGGCGTTTAGCTGGGGCCAACGTCCTGACTTTC.

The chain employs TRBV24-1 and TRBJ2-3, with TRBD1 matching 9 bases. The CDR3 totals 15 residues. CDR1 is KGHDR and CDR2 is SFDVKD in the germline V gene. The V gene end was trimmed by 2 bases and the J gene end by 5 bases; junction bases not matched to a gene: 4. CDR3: CATSDSDRGVDTQYF. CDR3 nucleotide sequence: TGTGCCACCAGTGATTCGGACAGGGGAGTAGATACGCAGTATTTT.

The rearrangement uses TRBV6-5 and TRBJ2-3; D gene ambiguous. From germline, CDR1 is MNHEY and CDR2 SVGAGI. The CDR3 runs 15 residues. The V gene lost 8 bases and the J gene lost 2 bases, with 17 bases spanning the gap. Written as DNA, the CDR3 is TGTGCCAGCTGCGGTGCTCCGGGTTTCACAGATACGCAGTATTTT. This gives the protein CASCGAPGFTDTQYF.

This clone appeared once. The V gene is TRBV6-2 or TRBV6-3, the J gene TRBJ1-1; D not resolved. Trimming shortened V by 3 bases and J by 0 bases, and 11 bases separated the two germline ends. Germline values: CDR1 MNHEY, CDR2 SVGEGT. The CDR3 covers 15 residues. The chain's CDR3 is CASSYYSYMNTEAFF. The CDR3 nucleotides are TGTGCCAGCAGTTATTACAGCTACATGAACACTGAAGCTTTCTTT.

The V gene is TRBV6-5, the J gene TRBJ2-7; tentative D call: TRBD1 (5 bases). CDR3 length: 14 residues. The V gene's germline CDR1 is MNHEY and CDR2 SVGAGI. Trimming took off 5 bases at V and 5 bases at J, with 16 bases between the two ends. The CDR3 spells CASSRLGAEDEQYF. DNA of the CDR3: TGTGCCAGCAGTCGCCTTGGGGCTGAGGACGAGCAGTACTTC.

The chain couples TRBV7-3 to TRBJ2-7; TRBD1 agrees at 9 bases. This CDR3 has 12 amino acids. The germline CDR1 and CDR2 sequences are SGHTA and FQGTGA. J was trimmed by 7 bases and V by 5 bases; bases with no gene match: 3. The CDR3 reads CASSTDRGEQYF. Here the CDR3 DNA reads TGTGCCAGCAGCACGGACAGGGGAGAGCAGTACTTC.

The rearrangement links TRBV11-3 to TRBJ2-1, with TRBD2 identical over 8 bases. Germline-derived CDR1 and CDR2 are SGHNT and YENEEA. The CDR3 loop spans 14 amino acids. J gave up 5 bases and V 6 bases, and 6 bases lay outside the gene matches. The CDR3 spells CASSPGGGNNEQFF. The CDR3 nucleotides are TGTGCCAGCAGTCCCGGGGGGGGCAACAATGAGCAGTTCTTC.

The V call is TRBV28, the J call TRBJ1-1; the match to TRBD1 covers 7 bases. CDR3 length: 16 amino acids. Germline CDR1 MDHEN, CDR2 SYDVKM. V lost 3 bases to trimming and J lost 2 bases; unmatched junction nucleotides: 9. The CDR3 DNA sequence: TGTGCCAGCAGTTTTCTTAGGGGGCGCATAAACACTGAAGCTTTCTTT. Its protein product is CASSFLRGRINTEAFF.

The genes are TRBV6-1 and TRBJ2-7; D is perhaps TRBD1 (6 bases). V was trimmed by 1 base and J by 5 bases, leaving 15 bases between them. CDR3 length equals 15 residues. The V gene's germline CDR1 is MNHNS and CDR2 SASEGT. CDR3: CASSEGRGRGNEQYF. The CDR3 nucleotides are TGTGCCAGCAGTGAAGGCAGAGGCAGGGGAAACGAGCAGTACTTC.